A selection of T cell receptor beta chains follows, all from one sample in a study of cytomegalovirus exposure and HLA in healthy donors. The table came from immunoSEQ multiplex PCR; TCRdb's copy has only in-frame clones and leaves some out. The table includes approximately 150,000 clones, more than 75% detected once. The source material was PBMCs. These receptors were taken from a man aged 18 to 30 in good health and CMV-seropositive. CDR3s include the opening cysteine and the closing phenylalanine or tryptophan. The D gene is left open where the match is weak. For some rows the clone size is stated as once, few or many, or as a class when expanded; others skip it.

CDR3 protein: CASSQFDRAGETQYF; CDR3 DNA: TGCGCCAGCAGCCAATTCGACAGGGCAGGAGAGACCCAGTACTTC; clone size: once; V gene: TRBV4-3; J gene: TRBJ2-5; D gene: TRBD1
CDR3 protein: CASSFGRVFASGELFF; CDR3 DNA: TGTGCCAGCAGTTTTGGCCGGGTATTTGCAAGCGGGGAGCTGTTTTTT; clone size: once; V gene: TRBV27; J gene: TRBJ2-2; D gene: NA
CDR3 protein: CASSRGTSGSLWNEQFF; CDR3 DNA: TGTGCCAGCAGCCGTGGGACTAGCGGGAGCCTGTGGAATGAGCAGTTCTTC; clone size: once; V gene: TRBV4-2; J gene: TRBJ2-1; D gene: TRBD2
CDR3 protein: CASSYRAGRTDTQYF; CDR3 DNA: TGTGCCAGCAGTTACCGAGCGGGAAGGACAGATACGCAGTATTTT; clone size: NA; V gene: TRBV27; J gene: TRBJ2-3; D gene: TRBD2
CDR3 protein: CASSDDRRTDTQYF; CDR3 DNA: TGTGCCAGCAGTGATGACAGGCGCACAGATACGCAGTATTTT; clone size: NA; V gene: TRBV25-1; J gene: TRBJ2-3; D gene: NA
CDR3 protein: CATSRDLGFTGEVEQYF; CDR3 DNA: TGTGCCACCAGCAGAGATCTGGGTTTCACAGGGGAGGTCGAGCAGTACTTC; clone size: NA; V gene: TRBV15; J gene: TRBJ2-7; D gene: NA
CDR3 protein: CASSSSPRWDQPQHF; CDR3 DNA: TGTGCCAGCAGCTCTAGCCCTCGGTGGGATCAGCCCCAGCATTTT; clone size: NA; V gene: TRBV7-9; J gene: TRBJ1-5; D gene: NA
CDR3 protein: CASSPGLHLTDTQYF; CDR3 DNA: TGTGCCAGCAGCCCCGGGTTACACCTCACAGATACGCAGTATTTT; clone size: few; V gene: TRBV7-3; J gene: TRBJ2-3; D gene: NA
CDR3 protein: CASSFGTGPYEQYF; CDR3 DNA: TGTGCCAGCAGTTTCGGGACAGGGCCCTACGAGCAGTACTTC; clone size: NA; V gene: TRBV6-6; J gene: TRBJ2-7; D gene: TRBD1
CDR3 protein: CASSLALSSSNEQFF; CDR3 DNA: TGTGCCAGCAGCTTAGCGCTGAGTAGTAGCAATGAGCAGTTCTTC; clone size: once; V gene: TRBV7-8; J gene: TRBJ2-1; D gene: NA
CDR3 protein: CARAQGADTEAFF; CDR3 DNA: TGCGCCAGGGCACAGGGGGCTGATACTGAAGCTTTCTTT; clone size: NA; V gene: TRBV5-1; J gene: TRBJ1-1; D gene: TRBD1
CDR3 protein: CASSRGETQYF; CDR3 DNA: TGTGCCAGCAGTCGGGGGGAGACCCAGTACTTC; clone size: NA; V gene: TRBV27; J gene: TRBJ2-5; D gene: NA
CDR3 protein: CASSLNDLTSNTGELFF; CDR3 DNA: TGTGCCAGCAGCCTAAATGACTTAACCTCGAACACCGGGGAGCTGTTTTTT; clone size: once; V gene: TRBV5-5; J gene: TRBJ2-2; D gene: NA
CDR3 protein: CASSVGVGGQPQHF; CDR3 DNA: TGTGCCAGCAGTGTCGGGGTTGGTGGTCAGCCCCAGCATTTT; clone size: NA; V gene: TRBV2; J gene: TRBJ1-5; D gene: NA
CDR3 protein: CASSEGLPHNEQFF; CDR3 DNA: TGCGCCAGCAGCGAGGGACTACCACACAATGAGCAGTTCTTC; clone size: once; V gene: TRBV5-1; J gene: TRBJ2-1; D gene: TRBD2
CDR3 protein: CASSQDRYPGELFF; CDR3 DNA: TGCGCCAGCAGCCAAGATCGCTATCCCGGGGAGCTGTTTTTT; clone size: few; V gene: TRBV4-3; J gene: TRBJ2-2; D gene: NA
CDR3 protein: CASSWGQGAAYEQYF; CDR3 DNA: TGTGCCAGCAGTTGGGGACAGGGGGCGGCCTACGAGCAGTACTTC; clone size: once; V gene: TRBV6-5; J gene: TRBJ2-7; D gene: TRBD1
CDR3 protein: CASSQDLRDYLNEQYF; CDR3 DNA: TGTGCCAGCAGCCAAGATCTCCGGGACTACCTTAACGAGCAGTACTTC; clone size: NA; V gene: TRBV4-2; J gene: TRBJ2-7; D gene: TRBD2
CDR3 protein: CSVAPWDSQETQYF; CDR3 DNA: TGCAGCGTTGCTCCCTGGGACAGCCAAGAGACCCAGTACTTC; clone size: NA; V gene: TRBV29-1; J gene: TRBJ2-5; D gene: TRBD1
CDR3 protein: CASSAGFGGARTQYF; CDR3 DNA: TGTGCCAGCAGCGCGGGATTTGGGGGAGCCCGGACCCAGTACTTC; clone size: few; V gene: TRBV5-6; J gene: TRBJ2-5; D gene: NA
CDR3 protein: CASSSPMRNTGELFF; CDR3 DNA: TGTGCCAGCAGCTCCCCTATGCGGAACACCGGGGAGCTGTTTTTT; clone size: NA; V gene: TRBV7-9; J gene: TRBJ2-2; D gene: NA
CDR3 protein: CASRDLQGVNTEAFF; CDR3 DNA: TGTGCCAGTCGAGACCTCCAGGGGGTGAACACTGAAGCTTTCTTT; clone size: NA; V gene: TRBV25-1; J gene: TRBJ1-1; D gene: TRBD1
CDR3 protein: CASSRDSRTDTQYF; CDR3 DNA: TGTGCCAGCAGCCGGGACAGTCGCACAGATACGCAGTATTTT; clone size: NA; V gene: TRBV7-2; J gene: TRBJ2-3; D gene: TRBD1
CDR3 protein: CAWSLTGNTIYF; CDR3 DNA: TGTGCCTGGAGCCTAACCGGAAACACCATATATTTT; clone size: once; V gene: TRBV30; J gene: TRBJ1-3; D gene: NA
CDR3 protein: CASTAEGLAVNEQFF; CDR3 DNA: TGTGCCAGCACCGCGGAGGGGCTAGCGGTCAATGAGCAGTTCTTC; clone size: NA; V gene: TRBV7-9; J gene: TRBJ2-1; D gene: TRBD2
CDR3 protein: CASSQENSRTEYTGELFF; CDR3 DNA: TGTGCCAGCAGCCAAGAAAATTCTAGGACTGAATACACCGGGGAGCTGTTTTTT; clone size: NA; V gene: TRBV14; J gene: TRBJ2-2; D gene: NA
CDR3 protein: CATSREGRDTQYF; CDR3 DNA: TGTGCCACCAGCAGAGAGGGCAGGGATACGCAGTATTTT; clone size: NA; V gene: TRBV15; J gene: TRBJ2-3; D gene: NA
CDR3 protein: CASSPFPTSGGNTGELFF; CDR3 DNA: TGCGCCAGCAGCCCCTTTCCGACTAGCGGGGGGAACACCGGGGAGCTGTTTTTT; clone size: NA; V gene: TRBV4-3; J gene: TRBJ2-2; D gene: TRBD2
CDR3 protein: CASTRVAGLEEQYF; CDR3 DNA: TGTGCCAGTACGAGGGTAGCGGGGTTAGAAGAGCAGTACTTC; clone size: NA; V gene: TRBV7-2; J gene: TRBJ2-7; D gene: TRBD2
CDR3 protein: CAWSVNLIRTGPHQPQHF; CDR3 DNA: TGTGCCTGGAGTGTAAATCTCATTCGGACAGGGCCGCATCAGCCCCAGCATTTT; clone size: once; V gene: TRBV30; J gene: TRBJ1-5; D gene: TRBD1
CDR3 protein: CASSPPGRWNTEAFF; CDR3 DNA: TGTGCCAGCAGCCCCCCGGGTCGGTGGAACACTGAAGCTTTCTTT; clone size: NA; V gene: TRBV7-9; J gene: TRBJ1-1; D gene: NA
CDR3 protein: CASSVGGQPNQPQHF; CDR3 DNA: TGTGCCAGCAGCGTAGGGGGACAGCCAAATCAGCCCCAGCATTTT; clone size: NA; V gene: TRBV9; J gene: TRBJ1-5; D gene: TRBD1
CDR3 protein: CASSLAGQALRDYGYTF; CDR3 DNA: TGTGCCAGCAGCTTAGCGGGGCAGGCTCTTCGGGACTATGGCTACACCTTC; clone size: NA; V gene: TRBV7-9; J gene: TRBJ1-2; D gene: NA
CDR3 protein: CASSLSGGGYEQYF; CDR3 DNA: TGTGCCAGCAGCTTGTCCGGCGGGGGATACGAGCAGTACTTC; clone size: few; V gene: TRBV7-2; J gene: TRBJ2-7; D gene: TRBD2
CDR3 protein: CASSQGSGGSYNEQFF; CDR3 DNA: TGCGCCAGCAGCCAAGGTTCAGGGGGTTCCTACAATGAGCAGTTCTTC; clone size: NA; V gene: TRBV4-3; J gene: TRBJ2-1; D gene: TRBD1
CDR3 protein: CAIAAGPTDTQYF; CDR3 DNA: TGTGCCATCGCAGCGGGGCCTACAGATACGCAGTATTTT; clone size: NA; V gene: TRBV10-3; J gene: TRBJ2-3; D gene: TRBD2
CDR3 protein: CASNHFSNQPQHF; CDR3 DNA: TGTGCCAGTAATCACTTTAGCAATCAGCCCCAGCATTTT; clone size: NA; V gene: TRBV19; J gene: TRBJ1-5; D gene: NA
CDR3 protein: CASSQGGWRGSSTDTQYF; CDR3 DNA: TGCGCCAGCAGCCAGGGCGGATGGCGGGGATCCTCCACAGATACGCAGTATTTT; clone size: NA; V gene: TRBV4-3; J gene: TRBJ2-3; D gene: NA
CDR3 protein: CASSSRPSGSLVETQYF; CDR3 DNA: TGTGCCAGCAGCTCCCGTCCTAGCGGGAGTTTAGTAGAGACCCAGTACTTC; clone size: NA; V gene: TRBV7-2; J gene: TRBJ2-5; D gene: TRBD2
CDR3 protein: CATSRENRGNNEQYF; CDR3 DNA: TGTGCCACCAGCAGAGAAAACAGGGGGAACAACGAGCAGTACTTC; clone size: NA; V gene: TRBV15; J gene: TRBJ2-7; D gene: TRBD1
CDR3 protein: CASSQVEGPGELFF; CDR3 DNA: TGTGCCAGCAGCCAAGTGGAGGGGCCCGGGGAGCTGTTTTTT; clone size: NA; V gene: TRBV4-2; J gene: TRBJ2-2; D gene: NA
CDR3 protein: CASSLAGTGLYEQYF; CDR3 DNA: TGTGCCAGCAGCCTCGCGGGGACAGGGCTCTACGAGCAGTACTTC; clone size: NA; V gene: TRBV11-3; J gene: TRBJ2-7; D gene: TRBD1
CDR3 protein: CATSRERGLGGNTIYF; CDR3 DNA: TGTGCCACCAGCAGAGAAAGGGGGCTTGGTGGAAACACCATATATTTT; clone size: NA; V gene: TRBV15; J gene: TRBJ1-3; D gene: TRBD1
CDR3 protein: CASSLYRETQYF; CDR3 DNA: TGCGCCAGCAGCTTGTACCGGGAGACCCAGTACTTC; clone size: NA; V gene: TRBV5-1; J gene: TRBJ2-5; D gene: NA
CDR3 protein: CASSYEAVVNTEAFF; CDR3 DNA: TGTGCCAGCAGTTACGAAGCGGTTGTGAACACTGAAGCTTTCTTT; clone size: NA; V gene: TRBV6-5; J gene: TRBJ1-1; D gene: NA
CDR3 protein: CASSFQAGGGTDTQYF; CDR3 DNA: TGTGCCAGTAGTTTCCAAGCGGGAGGAGGGACAGATACGCAGTATTTT; clone size: NA; V gene: TRBV19; J gene: TRBJ2-3; D gene: TRBD2
CDR3 protein: CASSVEQGGTYEQYF; CDR3 DNA: TGTGCCAGCAGCGTAGAACAGGGGGGCACCTACGAGCAGTACTTC; clone size: NA; V gene: TRBV9; J gene: TRBJ2-7; D gene: TRBD1
CDR3 protein: CASTSYGGPSAPQHF; CDR3 DNA: TGTGCCAGCACTTCCTACGGGGGGCCATCAGCGCCCCAGCATTTT; clone size: NA; V gene: TRBV28; J gene: TRBJ1-5; D gene: NA
CDR3 protein: CSVTPGGARYEQYF; CDR3 DNA: TGCAGCGTAACGCCGGGAGGGGCGCGGTACGAGCAGTACTTC; clone size: NA; V gene: TRBV29-1; J gene: TRBJ2-7; D gene: TRBD2
CDR3 protein: CASTPGLAFSTDTQYF; CDR3 DNA: TGTGCCAGTACCCCGGGACTAGCGTTTAGCACAGATACGCAGTATTTT; clone size: NA; V gene: TRBV19; J gene: TRBJ2-3; D gene: TRBD2
CDR3 protein: CATSDRDKNIQYF; CDR3 DNA: TGTGCCACCTCGGACAGGGACAAAAACATTCAGTACTTC; clone size: NA; V gene: TRBV19; J gene: TRBJ2-4; D gene: TRBD1
CDR3 protein: CASSIDRTRGSNQPQHF; CDR3 DNA: TGTGCCAGTAGTATAGATCGGACAAGGGGTAGCAATCAGCCCCAGCATTTT; clone size: NA; V gene: TRBV19; J gene: TRBJ1-5; D gene: NA